One sample yielded the 19 T cell receptor beta chains listed below, sequenced in a study of T cells expressing NK-cell markers. Reanalyzing the 5' RACE reads, TCRdb keeps one entry per CDR3 protein, without DNA. This sample contains about 260,000 distinct CDR3 sequences. The sequenced material came from blood T cells: a sorted CD56 or NKG2C T cell subset, CD4+ or CD8+ T cells, or bulk PBMC T cells (not recorded which). These receptors came from a man younger than 35 in good health.

This chain connects TRBV19 to TRBJ1-2. The CDR3 contains 17 residues. In germline, CDR1 is LNHDA, CDR2 SQIVND (reference sequence). CDR3 loop: CASSQRLGGMANYGYTF.

The V gene is TRBV19, the J gene TRBJ2-1; with no DNA, the TCRdb D assignment of TRBD2 cannot be verified. CDR1 is LNHDA, CDR2 SQIVND, per germline (reference sequence). The CDR3 is made up of 17 amino acids. The CDR3 is CASSLYFSGRGDERQFF.

CDR3 protein: CSAAARRITTDTQYF. The chain uses TRBV20-1 and TRBJ2-3; the D gene TCRdb calls, TRBD2, cannot be checked with no DNA. This CDR3 comprises 15 residues. Germline lookup yields CDR1 DFQATT and CDR2 SNEGSKA (reference sequence).

Here the CDR3 reads CSAIDWREAGSPLHF. V usage is TRBV20-1 and J usage is TRBJ1-6. In germline, CDR1 is DFQATT, CDR2 SNEGSKA (reference sequence). CDR3 length equals 15 residues.

The chain joins TRBV12-3 or TRBV12-4 to TRBJ2-7. The CDR3 is made up of 13 amino acids. This chain's CDR3 is CASRISGRYEQYF.

The chain is built from TRBV5-5 and TRBJ1-4; TCRdb calls TRBD1, which cannot be checked without DNA. The CDR3 is made up of 14 amino acids. Germline loops: CDR1 SGHKS, CDR2 YYEKEE (reference sequence). The CDR3 region is CASSLEGPNEKLFF.

The genes are TRBV20-1 and TRBJ2-1. This CDR3 is 12 amino acids long. From germline, CDR1 is DFQATT and CDR2 SNEGSKA (reference sequence). The CDR3 region is CSAESDSNEQFF.

This chain links TRBV15 with TRBJ2-7; TCRdb picks TRBD2, but there is no DNA to check that call. Looked up from germline, CDR1 is LNHNV and CDR2 is YYDKDF (reference sequence). This CDR3 region has 16 residues. This CDR3 is CATSRDTSGTSYEQYF.

This chain connects TRBV15 to TRBJ2-3; TCRdb proposes TRBD2, but this gene call is untestable without DNA. This CDR3 is 12 amino acids long. The germline CDR1 and CDR2 sequences are LNHNV and YYDKDF (reference sequence). CDR3 in amino acids: CATSKASSTQYF.

The chain links TRBV4-2 to TRBJ2-5; absent DNA, TCRdb's TRBD1 call cannot be checked. CDR3 length: 13 residues. CDR1 and CDR2 (germline): LGHNA, YNFKEQ. CDR3: CASSPGGAETQYF.

V usage is TRBV9 and J usage is TRBJ2-2. This CDR3 spans 14 amino acids. Germline assignment: CDR1 SGDLS and CDR2 YYNGEE. The CDR3: CASSVARNTGELFF.

This chain links TRBV5-6 with TRBJ2-5. The germline gives CDR1 SGHDT, CDR2 YYEEEE. The CDR3 covers 14 residues. The chain's CDR3 is CASSSKLRQETQYF.

V and J are TRBV18 and TRBJ1-6; without DNA, the TCRdb call of TRBD1 cannot be checked. CDR3 length: 17 amino acids. The V gene's germline CDR1 is KGHSH and CDR2 LQKENI. The CDR3 reads CASSPNFPGQGDSPLHF. Looking up the rest from reference TRBV18 and TRBJ1-6 gives the full variable domain: NAGVMQNPRHLVRRRGQEARLRCSPMKGHSHVYWYRQLPEEGLKFMVYLQKENIIDESGMPKERFSAEFPKEGPSILRIQQVVRGDSAAYFCASSPNFPGQGDSPLHFGNGTRLTVT.

The chain recombines TRBV6-5 with TRBJ1-3; TCRdb indicates TRBD1, and absent DNA this call remains unverified. Germline CDR1 MNHEY, CDR2 SVGAGI. This CDR3 region has 16 residues. This chain's CDR3 is CASSYLGGDPGNTIYF.

The chain employs TRBV12-3 or TRBV12-4 and TRBJ2-7. CDR3 length: 12 amino acids. CDR3: CASSFKVDEQYF.

This sequence joins TRBV20-1 and TRBJ2-1; the D gene TCRdb calls, TRBD2, cannot be checked with no DNA. This CDR3 contains 14 residues. From germline, CDR1 is DFQATT and CDR2 SNEGSKA (reference sequence). The CDR3: CSALGLAGLYEQFF.

The J gene is TRBJ2-2, the V gene TRBV6-2 or TRBV6-3. The length of the CDR3 is 15 residues. Germline values: CDR1 MNHEY, CDR2 SVGEGT. CDR3 amino acids: CASSYSSGLAGELFF.

The V and J genes are TRBV7-3 and TRBJ2-6. The CDR3 loop spans 15 amino acids. CDR1 and CDR2 from the germline V gene are SGHTA and FQGTGA. The CDR3 reads CASSVDSSGANVLTF. Full variable domain (remainder filled in from reference TRBV7-3 and TRBJ2-6): GAGVSQTPSNKVTEKGKYVELRCDPISGHTALYWYRQSLGQGPEFLIYFQGTGAADDSGLPNDRFFAVRPEGSVSTLKIQRTERGDSAVYLCASSVDSSGANVLTFGAGSRLTVL.

The gene calls are TRBV5-1 and TRBJ2-6. The CDR3 is made up of 15 amino acids. Per germline, CDR1 SGHRS and CDR2 YFSETQ. The CDR3 loop reads CASSLVQSGANVLTF.